In its sample, the clone carrying this T cell receptor beta chain was seen a few times. The target antigen is unknown. This sample stems from a study of T cells in localized non-small cell lung cancer. Samples of adjacent lung lacking atypia were obtained no closer than 2 cm to the tumor margin. TCRdb keeps only in-frame clones here, not all; method: immunoSEQ multiplex PCR. Of about 710 clones detected, around 20% appear once; the ten largest clones hold roughly 19%. Regarding the study as a whole: Increased T cell density in blood showed an association with longer overall survival.

The length of the CDR3 is 13 residues. The V end was cut by 5 bases, the J end by 3 bases, with 10 bases between. Germline CDR1 MNHGY, CDR2 SAAAGT. The sequence came from a man aged 40 to 70 with stage III squamous cell lung carcinoma. The sample here was normal lung tissue next to the tumor, taken before any cancer treatment. This chain connects TRBV6-8 to TRBJ2-5; D is unclear. CDR3 bases: TGTGCCAGCAGTGAGAGAGGAAAAGAGACCCAGTACTTC. Translation gives CASSERGKETQYF.